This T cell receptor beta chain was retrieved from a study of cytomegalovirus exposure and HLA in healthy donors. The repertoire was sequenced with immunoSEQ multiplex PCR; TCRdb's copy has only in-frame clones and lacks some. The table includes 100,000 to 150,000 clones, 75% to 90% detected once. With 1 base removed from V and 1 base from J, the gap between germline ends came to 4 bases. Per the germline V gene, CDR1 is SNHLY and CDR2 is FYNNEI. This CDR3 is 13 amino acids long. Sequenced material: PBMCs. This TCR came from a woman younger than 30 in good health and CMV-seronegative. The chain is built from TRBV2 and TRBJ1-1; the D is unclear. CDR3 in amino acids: CASSEGANTEAFF. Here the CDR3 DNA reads TGTGCCAGCAGTGAAGGGGCGAACACTGAAGCTTTCTTT.